These 14 T cell receptor beta chains came from one sample sequenced in a study of neurological immune-mediated disorders. A single record per CDR3 protein comes from TCRdb applying MiXCR to the 5' RACE reads. The repertoire holds about 21,000 distinct CDR3 sequences, with 5% to 7% as singletons. The specimen sequenced was CD8+ T cells from blood. These TCRs come from a man between 18 and 29 years old in good health.

In this sample, this clonotype turned up many times. This chain links TRBV4-1 with TRBJ2-5; D might be TRBD2 (7 bases). This CDR3 is built from 18 residues. CDR1 MGHRA and CDR2 YSYEKL come from the germline V gene. V lost 0 bases and J lost 4, with 21 bases in between. DNA of the CDR3: TGCGCCAGCAGCCAAGATCATGTCGCCCGGGGGGCGGGAGAGACCCAGTACTTC. Its protein product is CASSQDHVARGAGETQYF.

This clonotype was found many times. The CDR3 DNA is TGTGCCAGCAGCCTCGAGCCCCAGACGGCTTTCTTT. This sequence encodes CASSLEPQTAFF. The V gene is TRBV6-1, the J gene TRBJ1-1; D remains unclear. CDR1 and CDR2 (germline): MNHNS, SASEGT. The CDR3 spans 12 residues. V shed 6 bases and J shed 11 bases, with 16 bases lying between them.

This clonotype was observed many times. The chain links TRBV5-1 to TRBJ1-2; TRBD1 aligns across 7 bases. The CDR3 consists of 16 residues. Trimming took 1 base from V and 4 from J; bases not matched to a gene: 10. The germline CDR1 and CDR2 sequences are SGHRS and YFSETQ. The CDR3: CASSLSLTGTPYGYTF. DNA of the CDR3: TGCGCCAGCAGCTTGAGCTTGACAGGGACCCCCTATGGCTACACCTTC.

At least ten counts were recorded for this clonotype. The chain has TRBV5-6 and TRBJ2-3; D may match TRBD1 or TRBD2 (7 bases each). Between the trimmed V and J ends, which lost 3 bases and 4 bases, there was a span of 15 bases. Germline CDR1 SGHDT, CDR2 YYEEEE. CDR3 length: 15 residues. CDR3 amino acids: CASSYQGGGPDTQYF. The CDR3 DNA reads as TGTGCCAGCAGCTACCAGGGGGGGGGGCCAGATACGCAGTATTTT.

The sample holds many counts of this clonotype. This chain uses TRBV3-1 with TRBJ1-1, with D unresolved. The CDR3 has 17 amino acids. Germline CDR1 and CDR2: LGHDT and YNNKEL (reference sequence). The ends were cut back, 0 bases at V and 1 base at J, with 15 bases in the middle. This chain's CDR3 is CASSQDHLDRENTEAFF. DNA of the CDR3: TGTGCCAGCAGCCAAGATCACCTGGACCGGGAGAACACTGAAGCTTTCTTT.

This clonotype has a count of ten or more. This chain joins TRBV7-3 and TRBJ1-5, with TRBD1 matching over 8 bases. Per germline, CDR1 SGHTA and CDR2 FQGTGA. After removal of 1 base from V and 5 bases from J, the junction contained 7 bases not matched to a gene. The CDR3 has 16 residues. DNA for the CDR3: TGTGCCAGCAGCTTAAAGGACAGGGTAAAGGATCAGCCCCAGCATTTT. This encodes CASSLKDRVKDQPQHF.

This clonotype was counted at least ten times. The gene calls are TRBV28 and TRBJ2-3; 8 bases map to TRBD1. The CDR3 runs 18 residues. V gave up 6 bases and J gave up 0 bases; unmatched junction bases: 14. The germline gives CDR1 MDHEN, CDR2 SYDVKM. The CDR3 loop reads CASRPSLTGVLSTDTQYF. In DNA, the CDR3 is TGTGCCAGCAGACCGTCCCTGACAGGGGTATTGAGCACAGATACGCAGTATTTT.

This clonotype came up many times. V usage is TRBV19 and J usage is TRBJ1-2; possibly TRBD1 for D (6 bases). The V end lost 9 bases, the J end lost 3 bases, and 11 bases lay between the germline ends. The CDR3 contains 12 residues. The germline gives CDR1 LNHDA, CDR2 SQIVND (reference sequence). This CDR3 reads CASQGSDYGYTF. CDR3 DNA sequence: TGTGCCAGCCAGGGGAGCGACTATGGCTACACCTTC.

This clonotype was seen at least ten times. The chain combines TRBV6-1 with TRBJ1-2; D gene unclear. Deletions cut 5 bases from V and 0 bases from J, with 16 bases between. This CDR3 has 16 residues. CDR1 and CDR2 (germline): MNHNS, SASEGT. The CDR3: CASSPTRRTANYGYTF. CDR3 DNA sequence: TGTGCCAGCAGTCCAACACGACGGACTGCTAACTATGGCTACACCTTC.

This clonotype came up many times. This chain uses TRBV10-3 with TRBJ2-3, with a possible D match to TRBD2 (5 bases). CDR3 size: 16 residues. CDR1 is ENHRY, CDR2 SYGVKD, per germline. The germline V and J ends were trimmed by 4 bases and 1 base, with 15 bases remaining between them. The CDR3 here is CAISGSRAAGTDTQYF. CDR3 coding DNA: TGTGCCATCAGTGGGTCGAGGGCGGCGGGCACAGATACGCAGTATTTT.

This clonotype has a count of ten or more. The CDR3 bases are TGTGCCAGTATGTCAGGGGCGCGCAATCAGCCCCAGCATTTT. It specifies CASMSGARNQPQHF. The chain joins TRBV19 to TRBJ1-5; D possibly corresponds to TRBD1 (6 bases). Trimming left V 7 bases short and J 2 bases short, with 12 bases between. Germline assignment: CDR1 LNHDA and CDR2 SQIVND (reference sequence). The CDR3 is made up of 14 amino acids.

This clonotype was observed at least ten times. This chain links TRBV6-6 with TRBJ2-7, with D uncertain. This CDR3 is built from 11 residues. CDR1 MNHNY and CDR2 SVGAGI come from the germline V gene (reference sequence). Trimming removed 2 bases from V and 3 bases from J, with 2 bases in between. This CDR3 is CASSYLYEQYF. The CDR3 DNA reads TGTGCCAGCAGTTACCTCTACGAGCAGTACTTC.

This clonotype was seen ten or more times. CDR3: CASSAAGGGPLGYTF. The CDR3 nucleotides read TGTGCCAGCAGCGCAGCCGGAGGGGGGCCGCTCGGATACACCTTC. This chain uses TRBV6-5 with TRBJ1-2, with D perhaps TRBD1 (6 bases). The length of the CDR3 is 15 residues. V was trimmed by 6 bases and J by 11 bases, leaving 25 bases between them. Per the germline V gene, CDR1 is MNHEY and CDR2 is SVGAGI.

The sample holds many counts of this clonotype. This sequence joins TRBV12-3 or TRBV12-4 and TRBJ2-2; D is possibly TRBD2 (5 bases). With 1 base removed from V and 0 bases from J, the gap between germline ends came to 9 bases. CDR3 length: 16 amino acids. CDR3 DNA sequence: TGTGCCAGCAGTTTAGATATGGGAGCGAACACCGGGGAGCTGTTTTTT. This sequence encodes CASSLDMGANTGELFF.